Sequencing of this T cell receptor beta chain was carried out in a study of cytomegalovirus exposure and HLA in healthy donors. General study points: Reports described diagnosis of cytomegalovirus status by the classifier as highly specific and sensitive.

V gave up 5 bases and J gave up 0 bases, with 25 bases separating them. CDR3 length equals 19 residues. Germline V gene data show CDR1 as MDHEN and CDR2 as SYDVKM. While the first cohort had around 700 subjects, the donors belonged to the separate validation cohort of over a hundred subjects. Clones were read by immunoSEQ multiplex PCR, and TCRdb kept only the in-frame ones, dropping some. Of roughly 120,000 clones in the sample, 90% to 95% were seen once. For this clone: Its antigen is unknown.

The V and J genes are TRBV28 and TRBJ1-2; D gene unclear. The TCR was taken from a woman between 18 and 29 years old in good health and CMV-seronegative. The sequenced material came from PBMCs. The CDR3 loop is CASSVTLESSRSPNYGYTF. The CDR3 DNA reads TGTGCCAGCAGTGTCACCCTCGAAAGCTCAAGATCCCCTAACTATGGCTACACCTTC.